The 16 T cell receptor beta chains reported below all come from one sample, sequenced in a study of early T cells in non-severe SARS-CoV-2 infection. TCRdb reprocessed the 5' RACE reads with MiXCR, giving one entry per CDR3 protein. The table has about 49,000 distinct CDR3 sequences, about 4% seen once. Sequenced input: whole blood. The receptor set was obtained from an adult who was a healthcare worker with PCR-confirmed SARS-CoV-2 infection or an uninfected control (not recorded which).

In its sample, this clonotype was seen many times. The J gene is TRBJ2-2, the V gene TRBV20-1; unclear D gene. Trimming shortened V by 3 bases and J by 7 bases, and 15 bases separated the two germline ends. Germline V gene lookup returns CDR1 DFQATT and CDR2 SNEGSKA (reference sequence). This CDR3 comprises 14 residues. CDR3 sequence: CSARLLLLGGELFF. CDR3 in DNA: TGCAGTGCTAGGTTGTTGCTCTTGGGCGGGGAGCTGTTTTTT.

This clonotype was observed at least ten times. The chain recombines TRBV10-3 with TRBJ2-3; tentatively, D is TRBD2 (6 bases). V was pared by 6 bases and J by 5 bases, with 15 bases between. Germline V CDR1 and CDR2: ENHRY, SYGVKD. The CDR3 runs to 14 residues. The CDR3 coding sequence is TGTGCCATCAGAGCCGGCGGGGATGGAGATACGCAGTATTTT. It yields the protein CAIRAGGDGDTQYF.

This clonotype has at least ten counts. V usage is TRBV5-1 and J usage is TRBJ1-1; D may be TRBD1 (5 bases). V shed 0 bases and J shed 4 bases, with 13 bases lying between them. This CDR3 has 15 amino acids. Germline loops: CDR1 SGHRS, CDR2 YFSETQ. The CDR3 nucleotides are TGCGCCAGCAGCTTGGCCGTCGAGGGGAGCACTGAAGCTTTCTTT. Translating it yields CASSLAVEGSTEAFF.

This clonotype is deemed medium-sized. CDR3 DNA: TGTGCCAGCCCCAAGGACTCGACCTACGAGCAGTACTTC. Translated: CASPKDSTYEQYF. The chain is built from TRBV27 and TRBJ2-7; D might be TRBD2 (5 bases). Deletions cut 8 bases from V and 2 bases from J, with 13 bases between. Germline V gene lookup returns CDR1 MNHEY and CDR2 SMNVEV (reference sequence). The CDR3 is 13 amino acids.

Worth noting for this clonotype: A read error may explain this, as a much larger clone is one base away. The chain's CDR3 is CVSSLAWQGAGEQYF. CDR3 in DNA: TGTGTCAGCAGCTTAGCGTGGCAGGGGGCCGGCGAGCAGTACTTC. This rearrangement joins TRBV7-9 to TRBJ2-7; 8 nucleotides agree with TRBD1. Germline assignment: CDR1 SEHNR and CDR2 FQNEAQ (reference sequence). The CDR3 length is 15 residues.

Only a few counts were recorded for this clonotype. The chain combines TRBV25-1 with TRBJ2-7; 7 positions agree with TRBD1. V was pared by 4 bases and J by 8 bases, with 5 bases of the junction left unmatched. The germline V gene has CDR1 MGHDK and CDR2 SYGVNS. The CDR3 is made up of 12 amino acids. This CDR3 is CASSAGTDKQYF. CDR3 DNA: TGTGCCAGCAGTGCTGGGACAGACAAGCAGTACTTC.

V is TRBV29-1 and J is TRBJ1-6, with D unresolved. This CDR3 is built from 12 residues. CDR1 SQVTM and CDR2 ANQGSEA come from the germline V gene. Trimming removed 4 bases from V and 9 bases from J, with 10 bases in between. The CDR3 protein is CSVAQGLSPLHF. The CDR3 DNA reads as TGCAGCGTTGCACAAGGACTTTCACCCCTCCACTTT.

This clonotype turned up a few times. The chain joins TRBV6-2 or TRBV6-3 to TRBJ2-2; TRBD2 agrees at 11 bases. This CDR3 comprises 16 residues. V lost 6 bases and J lost 4; bases outside the gene matches: 7. The germline gives CDR1 MNHEY, CDR2 SVGEGT. In DNA form, the CDR3 reads TGTGCCAGCAGCCGGGGACTAGCGGATACCACCGGGGAGCTGTTTTTT. Translation: CASSRGLADTTGELFF.

This clonotype came up many times. The chain employs TRBV6-1 and TRBJ2-5; tentative D call: TRBD1 (6 bases). V was pared by 11 bases and J by 1 base, with 20 bases between. This CDR3 region has 15 residues. In germline, CDR1 is MNHNS, CDR2 SASEGT. The CDR3 DNA is TGTGCCGCACAGTCGCCAGGGGTGATCCAAGAGACCCAGTACTTC. Amino acid sequence: CAAQSPGVIQETQYF.

This clonotype showed up many times. V is TRBV5-1 and J is TRBJ2-3; 14 nucleotides match TRBD2. Trimming at V came to 0 bases and at J to 5 bases, leaving 5 bases not matched to a gene. The CDR3 length is 17 residues. Germline lookup yields CDR1 SGHRS and CDR2 YFSETQ. CDR3 DNA sequence: TGCGCCAGCAGCTTGGTGACTAGCGGGGGGGCCGTAGATACGCAGTATTTT. It codes for CASSLVTSGGAVDTQYF.

The sample holds many counts of this clonotype. The rearrangement joins TRBV3-1 to TRBJ1-2; possibly TRBD1 for D (6 bases). CDR1 is LGHDT and CDR2 is YNNKEL in the germline V gene (reference sequence). This CDR3 region has 17 residues. V was shortened by 5 bases and J by 6 bases, with 25 bases between the two germline ends. CDR3 residues: CASSALLGQLNLDGYTF. The CDR3 nucleotides are TGTGCCAGCAGCGCCCTACTAGGACAGCTCAATCTGGATGGCTACACCTTC.

This clonotype was counted at least ten times. This chain joins TRBV27 and TRBJ1-2, with TRBD1 as a possible D gene (6 bases). The V end lost 0 bases, the J end lost 4 bases, and 15 bases lay between the germline ends. CDR1 is MNHEY and CDR2 is SMNVEV in the germline V gene (reference sequence). The CDR3 is 16 residues long. This CDR3 is CASSLSLQGISYGYTF. The DNA of the CDR3 is TGTGCCAGCAGTTTATCGCTACAGGGAATATCCTATGGCTACACCTTC.

V and J are TRBV27 and TRBJ2-7; D remains ambiguous. The CDR3 loop spans 14 amino acids. Germline V gives CDR1 MNHEY, CDR2 SMNVEV (reference sequence). V lost 5 bases and J lost 5, with 16 bases in between. CDR3: CASSTLKAVHEQYF. The CDR3 bases are TGTGCCAGCAGTACCTTAAAAGCCGTTCACGAGCAGTACTTC.

This clonotype has ten or more counts. The V and J genes are TRBV6-6 and TRBJ2-1; D may be TRBD1 or TRBD2 (5 bases each). Germline loops: CDR1 MNHNY, CDR2 SVGAGI (reference sequence). The CDR3 spans 15 residues. Trimming took 8 bases from V and 5 from J, leaving 19 bases between them. This chain's CDR3 is CASRDRVEWNNEQFF. The CDR3 DNA sequence: TGTGCCAGCCGGGACCGGGTCGAATGGAACAATGAGCAGTTCTTC.

This clonotype was counted a few times. The chain has TRBV5-1 and TRBJ2-3; unclear D gene. Trimming removed 2 bases at V and 0 bases at J, with 10 bases between. CDR3 length: 15 residues. Germline V lookup: CDR1 SGHRS, CDR2 YFSETQ. The CDR3 loop is CASSLQLPSTDTQYF. The CDR3 DNA is TGCGCCAGCAGCTTACAGCTCCCTAGCACAGATACGCAGTATTTT.

The V and J genes are TRBV19 and TRBJ2-5; maybe TRBD1 (6 bases). Germline V gene sequence: CDR1 LNHDA, CDR2 SQIVND (reference sequence). V was cut by 5 bases and J by 10 bases, with 17 bases left in between. CDR3 length equals 13 residues. The CDR3: CASSPTGARGQYF. The CDR3 DNA follows: TGTGCCAGTAGTCCGACAGGCGCCAGGGGCCAGTACTTC.